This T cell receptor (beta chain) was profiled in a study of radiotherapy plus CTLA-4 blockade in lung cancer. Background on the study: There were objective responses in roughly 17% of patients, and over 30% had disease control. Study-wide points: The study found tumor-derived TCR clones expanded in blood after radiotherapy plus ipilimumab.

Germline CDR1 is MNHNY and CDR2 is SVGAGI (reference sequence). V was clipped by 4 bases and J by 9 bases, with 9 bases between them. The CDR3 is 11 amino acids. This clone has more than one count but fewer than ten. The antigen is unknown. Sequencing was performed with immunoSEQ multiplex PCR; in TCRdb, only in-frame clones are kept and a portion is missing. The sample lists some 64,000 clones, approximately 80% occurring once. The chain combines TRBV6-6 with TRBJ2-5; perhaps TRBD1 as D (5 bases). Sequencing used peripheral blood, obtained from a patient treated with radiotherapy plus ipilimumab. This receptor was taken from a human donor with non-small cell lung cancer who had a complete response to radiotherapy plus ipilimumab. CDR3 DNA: TGTGCCAGCAGTTTCCAGGGTTCCCAGTACTTC. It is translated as CASSFQGSQYF.